This T cell receptor (beta chain) came from a study of blood T cell repertoires in COVID-19. Study details: From the United States, Italy and Spain came samples of acute and convalescent COVID-19. Sample material is recorded as cDNA or gDNA derived from T cells, B-cell-depleted T cells, or PBMCs.

V lost 6 bases and J lost 0, with 6 bases in between. This CDR3 region has 14 residues. In germline, CDR1 is ENHRY, CDR2 SYGVKD. In the original processing: Amplification of reference gene primers was used by the study to estimate nucleated cell counts. Assay used: immunoSEQ multiplex PCR; TCRdb lists only in-frame clones, some missing. V and J calls and clone size are given by that table; D and trimming were obtained from the DNA. The table shows about 180,000 clones, with around 83% occurring only once. The sequence came from a human donor in a cohort sampled during active COVID-19. Sequencing was carried out using peripheral blood. The chain is built from TRBV10-3 and TRBJ1-6; D unclear. The CDR3 sequence is CAIRQSSYNSPLHF. The CDR3 DNA follows: TGTGCCATCAGACAGAGCTCCTATAATTCACCCCTCCACTTT.